This T cell receptor beta chain was obtained from a study of human T cells and chemical hapten exposure. This clonotype has at least ten counts. The CDR3 runs to 14 residues. V was trimmed by 3 bases and J by 5 bases, leaving 11 bases between them. Germline CDR1 is MNHEY and CDR2 is SVGEGT. Each CDR3 protein is one row after TCRdb ran MiXCR on the RACE reads. The sample has roughly 40,000 distinct CDR3 sequences; 9.5% to 10% are singletons. Time point of the sample: patch test 2, 6 weeks after DPC sensitization. The treatment here: therapeutic diphenylcyclopropenone sensitization with weekly scalp DPC. Total RNA extraction was carried out from unfractionated whole blood.

This receptor was taken from a young woman with alopecia areata. Some clones in this sample may be carry-over from other donors' samples. Sequencing was performed on whole blood, taken in connection with sensitization to the hapten diphenylcyclopropenone (DPC). The genes are TRBV6-2 or TRBV6-3 and TRBJ1-5, with D possibly being TRBD1 (6 bases). The CDR3 nucleotides are TGTGCCAGCAGTTATTCAACAGGGTATCAGCCCCAGCATTTT. Protein sequence: CASSYSTGYQPQHF.